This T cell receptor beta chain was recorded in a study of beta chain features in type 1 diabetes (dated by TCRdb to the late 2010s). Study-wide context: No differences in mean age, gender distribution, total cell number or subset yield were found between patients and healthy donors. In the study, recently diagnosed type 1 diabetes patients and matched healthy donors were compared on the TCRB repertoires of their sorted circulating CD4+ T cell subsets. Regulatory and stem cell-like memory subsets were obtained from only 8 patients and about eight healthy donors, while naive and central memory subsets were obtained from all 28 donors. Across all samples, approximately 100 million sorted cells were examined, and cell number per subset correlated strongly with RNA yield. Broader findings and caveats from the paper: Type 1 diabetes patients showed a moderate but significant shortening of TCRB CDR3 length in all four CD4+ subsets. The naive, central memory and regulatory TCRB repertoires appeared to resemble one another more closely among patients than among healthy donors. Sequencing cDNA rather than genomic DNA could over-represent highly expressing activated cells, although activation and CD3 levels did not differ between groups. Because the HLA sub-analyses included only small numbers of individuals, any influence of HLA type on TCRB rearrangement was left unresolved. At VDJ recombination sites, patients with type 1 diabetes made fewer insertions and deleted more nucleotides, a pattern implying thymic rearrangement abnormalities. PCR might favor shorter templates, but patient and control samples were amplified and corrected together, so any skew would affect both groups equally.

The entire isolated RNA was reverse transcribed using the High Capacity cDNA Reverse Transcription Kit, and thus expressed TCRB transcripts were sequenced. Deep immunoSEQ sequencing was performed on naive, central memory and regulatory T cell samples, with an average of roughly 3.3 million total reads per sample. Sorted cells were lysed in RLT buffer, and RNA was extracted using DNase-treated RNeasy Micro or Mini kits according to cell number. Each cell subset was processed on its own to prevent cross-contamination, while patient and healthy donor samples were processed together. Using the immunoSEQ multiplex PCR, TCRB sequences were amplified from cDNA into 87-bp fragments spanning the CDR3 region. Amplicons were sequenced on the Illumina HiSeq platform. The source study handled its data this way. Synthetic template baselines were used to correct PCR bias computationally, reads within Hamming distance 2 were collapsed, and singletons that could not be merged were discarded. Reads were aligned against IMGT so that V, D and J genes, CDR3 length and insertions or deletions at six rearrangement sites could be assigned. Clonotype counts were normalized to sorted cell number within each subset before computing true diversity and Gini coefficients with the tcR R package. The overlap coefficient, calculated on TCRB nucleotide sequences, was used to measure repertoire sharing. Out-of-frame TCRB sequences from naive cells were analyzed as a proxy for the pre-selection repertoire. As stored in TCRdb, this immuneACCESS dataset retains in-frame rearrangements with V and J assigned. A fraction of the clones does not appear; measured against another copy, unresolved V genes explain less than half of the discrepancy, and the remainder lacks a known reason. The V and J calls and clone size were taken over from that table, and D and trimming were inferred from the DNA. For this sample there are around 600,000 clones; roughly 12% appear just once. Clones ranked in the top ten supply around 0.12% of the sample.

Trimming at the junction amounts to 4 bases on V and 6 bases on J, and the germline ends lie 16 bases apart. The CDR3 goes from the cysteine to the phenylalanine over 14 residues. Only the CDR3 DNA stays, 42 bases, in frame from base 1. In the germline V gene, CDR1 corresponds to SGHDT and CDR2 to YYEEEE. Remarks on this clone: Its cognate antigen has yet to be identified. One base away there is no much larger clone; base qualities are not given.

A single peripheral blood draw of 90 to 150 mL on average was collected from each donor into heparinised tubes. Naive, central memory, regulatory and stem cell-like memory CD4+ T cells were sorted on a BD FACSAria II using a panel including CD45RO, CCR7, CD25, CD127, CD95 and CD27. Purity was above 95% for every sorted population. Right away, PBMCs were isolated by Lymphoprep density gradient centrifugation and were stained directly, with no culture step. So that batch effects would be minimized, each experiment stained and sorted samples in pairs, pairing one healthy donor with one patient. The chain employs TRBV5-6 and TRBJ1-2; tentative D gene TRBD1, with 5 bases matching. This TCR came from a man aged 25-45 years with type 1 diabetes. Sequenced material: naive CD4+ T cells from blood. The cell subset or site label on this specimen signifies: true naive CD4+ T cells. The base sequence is TGTGCCAGCAGCAGGCTGGGGGGTCGAGATGGCTACACCTTC. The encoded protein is CASSRLGGRDGYTF.